This TCR beta chain was sequenced for a study of blood T cell repertoires in COVID-19. Study overall: The study drew acute and convalescent COVID-19 samples from the United States, Italy and Spain.

Cohort placement rested on clinical history that participants reported themselves. Symptom resolution, clearance, or two negative PCRs marked donors in Cohort 3 as recovered. Germline values: CDR1 KGHSH, CDR2 LQKENI. V gave up 4 bases and J gave up 4 bases; unmatched junction bases: 10. This CDR3 has 15 residues. In the study's own analysis: Estimation of nucleated cell counts was performed using reference gene primer amplification. Using immunoSEQ multiplex PCR, the repertoire was profiled, and TCRdb retains in-frame clones only, with some absent. V, J and clone size are taken as reported in that table, and D and trimming were inferred from the DNA itself. In the table there are roughly 130,000 clones, approximately 86% of which are singletons.

The chain employs TRBV18 and TRBJ2-7; 7 nucleotides match TRBD1. This clonotype was sampled from a woman between 50 and 59 years old who had recovered from COVID-19. Material for sequencing was PBMCs or T cells enriched from blood (not recorded which). CDR3 in DNA: TGTGCCAGCTCACAAGGGGGCGGATTTCGGTACGAGCAGTACTTC. Amino acid sequence: CASSQGGGFRYEQYF.